This is a list of T cell receptor beta chains from one sample in a study of shared clonotypes between healthy human individuals. Assay: immunoSEQ multiplex PCR; the TCRdb copy retains only in-frame clones and omits some. This table has about 510,000 clones, around 96% appearing once. The sample was naive CD4+ T cells sorted from blood. The receptor set was obtained from a woman aged 25 to 39 in good health. CDR3s include the opening cysteine and the closing phenylalanine or tryptophan. D genes are given only for firm matches. Rows may omit the clone size; those that give it use once, few, many or a size class.

J gene | clone size | D gene | V gene | CDR3 protein | CDR3 DNA
TRBJ1-1 | NA | TRBD1 | TRBV27 | CASSKGQGRSNTEAFF | TGTGCCAGCAGCAAGGGACAGGGGAGGTCGAACACTGAAGCTTTCTTT
TRBJ2-1 | NA | NA | TRBV27 | CASSTIGAGKVNEQFF | TGTGCCAGCAGTACCATCGGGGCGGGGAAGGTCAATGAGCAGTTCTTC
TRBJ1-1 | NA | NA | TRBV10-2 | CASSEPGHNTEAFF | TGCGCCAGCAGTGAGCCGGGACATAACACTGAAGCTTTCTTT
TRBJ2-6 | NA | NA | TRBV28 | CASSYDLTGANVLTF | TGTGCCAGCAGTTATGACCTTACCGGGGCCAACGTCCTGACTTTC
TRBJ1-4 | NA | NA | TRBV4-1 | CASSQGERENEKLFF | TGCGCCAGCAGCCAAGGTGAAAGGGAGAATGAAAAACTGTTTTTT
TRBJ2-7 | NA | NA | TRBV28 | CASGQYYEQYF | TGTGCCAGCGGCCAATACTACGAGCAGTACTTC
TRBJ1-1 | NA | NA | TRBV19 | CASSTIDRTEAFF | TGTGCCAGTAGTACGATCGACAGAACTGAAGCTTTCTTT
TRBJ2-6 | few | NA | TRBV15 | CATSRDNSGANVLTF | TGTGCCACCAGCAGAGATAACTCTGGGGCCAACGTCCTGACTTTC
TRBJ2-3 | NA | NA | TRBV6-1 | CASSESSGSSSSGDTQYF | TGTGCCAGCAGTGAAAGTTCGGGAAGCTCTAGTTCTGGTGATACGCAGTATTTT
TRBJ2-7 | NA | NA | TRBV6-5 | CASSYSSGDNYEQYF | TGTGCCAGCAGTTACTCATCGGGGGATAACTACGAGCAGTACTTC
TRBJ1-2 | NA | NA | TRBV7-2 | CASSQRGGYTF | TGTGCCAGCAGCCAACGGGGGGGCTACACCTTC